Below are 5 T cell receptor beta chains sequenced from a single sample in a study of CXCR3-negative and CXCR3-positive naive CD8 T cells. Via 5' RACE with UMI labels, TRB cDNA libraries were prepared. TCRdb re-analyzed the 5' RACE reads; it lists each CDR3 protein once, without DNA. Recorded for this sample: some 130,000 distinct CDR3 sequences. Sequences were obtained from naive CXCR3- CD8+ T cells from blood. Subset reported: CD45RO-CCR7+CD27+CD95- naive CD8+ T cells lacking CXCR3 (TNR3-). The source is a human donor in good health. Some clones in this sample may be carry-over from other donors' samples.

V usage is TRBV10-3 and J usage is TRBJ2-1; TCRdb outputs TRBD1, but without DNA this stays unchecked. The CDR3 totals 16 residues. Per the germline V gene, CDR1 is ENHRY and CDR2 is SYGVKD. CDR3 region: CAIDRQDRGLGNEQFF.

The rearrangement links TRBV28 to TRBJ2-1; TCRdb names TRBD2, which stays unverified in the absence of DNA. Germline V gives CDR1 MDHEN, CDR2 SYDVKM. This CDR3 has 15 residues. This CDR3 is CASTLMSGSIDEQFF.

The CDR3 sequence is CASSLDETSTDTQYF. V usage is TRBV7-2 and J usage is TRBJ2-3. Per the germline V gene, CDR1 is SGHTA and CDR2 is FQGNSA. The CDR3 length is 15 residues. Drawing the rest from reference TRBV7-2 and TRBJ2-3, the complete variable domain is GAGVSQSPSNKVTEKGKDVELRCDPISGHTALYWYRQSLGQGLEFLIYFQGNSAPDKSGLPSDRFSAERTGGSVSTLTIQRTQQEDSAVYLCASSLDETSTDTQYFGPGTRLTVL.

The chain recombines TRBV7-2 with TRBJ2-7; TCRdb's assignment of TRBD1 cannot be checked, as there is no DNA. Looked up from germline, CDR1 is SGHTA and CDR2 is FQGNSA. The CDR3 is 15 amino acids. CDR3: CASSSPQGAVWEQYF.

The CDR3: CASSESESSYEQYF. V is TRBV6-1 and J is TRBJ2-7. The CDR3 contains 14 residues. Germline V lookup: CDR1 MNHNS, CDR2 SASEGT.